This T cell receptor beta chain was recorded in a study of cytomegalovirus exposure and HLA in healthy donors. The study ran its PCR with 60 Vbeta and 13 Jbeta primers. Repertoires were generated with immunoSEQ multiplex PCR, while TCRdb's copy carries only in-frame clones and drops some. The sample records around 65,000 clones, roughly 80% being singletons. This clone was seen just once. Its antigen is as yet unknown. General observations from the study: A later analysis appeared to link common viral pathogens to several of the most significant clusters. TCR beta chain V- and J-gene trimming was linked, in a later analysis, to a missense variant in DCLRE1C. In terms of immune exposure information, only CMV serostatus was available.

Germline V gene data show CDR1 as SGHTA and CDR2 as FQGNSA. The V end lost 5 bases, the J end lost 7 bases, and 12 bases lay between the germline ends. CDR3 size: 13 residues. As for the donors, each was a healthy bone marrow donor. V is TRBV7-2 and J is TRBJ1-5; weak D call: TRBD1 (6 bases). This TCR came from a woman aged 25 to 45 in good health and CMV-seropositive. The sample consisted of PBMCs. In nucleotides, the CDR3 is TGTGCCAGCAGCCTAGGGACAATCCAGCCCCAGCATTTT. Translated, it gives CASSLGTIQPQHF. The entire variable domain, with the rest obtained from reference TRBV7-2 and TRBJ1-5, is as follows: GAGVSQSPSNKVTEKGKDVELRCDPISGHTALYWYRQSLGQGLEFLIYFQGNSAPDKSGLPSDRFSAERTGGSVSTLTIQRTQQEDSAVYLCASSLGTIQPQHFGDGTRLSIL.